This T cell receptor (beta chain) was observed in a study of blood T cells in healthy people across ages. This clonotype showed up many times. The target antigen is unknown. A second PCR, run for roughly 7 to 11 cycles, used a sample-barcoded 5' primer plus a J-beta primer mix. Using its own MiXCR run on the 5' RACE reads, TCRdb lists one record per CDR3 protein. Here the sample spans 500,000 to 700,000 distinct CDR3 sequences, roughly 30% being singletons. Study-level results: Versus aged donors, long-lived donors had higher diversity and more naive CD4+ cells.

The sequencing sample was made of blood. The receptor's source is an elderly woman in good health.

The CDR3 region is CSVEIGRRETQYF. The CDR3 DNA reads TGCAGCGTTGAAATAGGCCGCAGGGAGACCCAGTACTTC. V and J are TRBV29-1 and TRBJ2-5; D gene ambiguous. CDR1 SQVTM and CDR2 ANQGSEA come from the germline V gene. The length of the CDR3 is 13 residues. V was cut by 2 bases and J by 5 bases, with 12 bases left in between.